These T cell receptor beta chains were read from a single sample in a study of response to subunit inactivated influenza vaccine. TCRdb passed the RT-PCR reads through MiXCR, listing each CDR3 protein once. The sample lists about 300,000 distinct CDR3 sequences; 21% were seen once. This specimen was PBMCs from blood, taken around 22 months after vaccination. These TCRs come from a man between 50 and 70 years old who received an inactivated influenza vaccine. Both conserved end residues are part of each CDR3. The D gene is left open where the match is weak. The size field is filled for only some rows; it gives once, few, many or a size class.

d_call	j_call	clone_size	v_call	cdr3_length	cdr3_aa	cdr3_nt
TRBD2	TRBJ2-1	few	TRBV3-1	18	CASSLLLTSGIRSNEQFF	TGTGCCAGCAGCCTCTTATTGACTAGCGGGATTCGGTCCAATGAGCAGTTCTTC
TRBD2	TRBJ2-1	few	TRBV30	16	CAWSGTSGRSYNEQFF	TGTGCCTGGAGTGGGACTAGCGGGAGGTCCTACAATGAGCAGTTCTTC
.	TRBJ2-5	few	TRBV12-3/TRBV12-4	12	CASSLTEGVMYF	TGTGCCAGCAGTTTAACGGAGGGAGTCATGTACTTC
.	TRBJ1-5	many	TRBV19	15	CASSIDRHFTQPQHF	TGTGCCAGTAGTATAGATAGACATTTCACTCAGCCCCAGCATTTT
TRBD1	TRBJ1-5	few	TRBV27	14	CASSTRQGRQPQHF	TGTGCCAGCAGCACCCGACAGGGCAGACAGCCCCAGCATTTT
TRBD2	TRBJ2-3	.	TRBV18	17	CASSLTGTTLPTDTQYF	TGTGCCAGCTCACTGACCGGGACTACTCTTCCCACAGATACGCAGTATTTT
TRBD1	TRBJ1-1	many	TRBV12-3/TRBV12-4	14	CASSLRDRGPEAFF	TGTGCCAGCAGTCTCCGGGACAGGGGGCCTGAAGCTTTCTTT
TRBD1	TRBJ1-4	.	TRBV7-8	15	CASRGQPANNEKLFF	TGTGCCAGCAGGGGACAGCCGGCCAATAATGAAAAACTGTTTTTT
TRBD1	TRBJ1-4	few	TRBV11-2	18	CASSPALYRGRANEKLFF	TGTGCCAGCAGCCCGGCCCTATACAGGGGGCGGGCTAATGAAAAACTGTTTTTT
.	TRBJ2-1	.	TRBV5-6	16	CASSLLGLAANNEQFF	TGTGCCAGCAGCTTATTAGGGTTAGCGGCTAACAATGAGCAGTTCTTC
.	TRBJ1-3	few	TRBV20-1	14	CSASWGRRGNTIYF	TGCAGTGCTAGCTGGGGGCGGCGGGGAAACACCATATATTTT
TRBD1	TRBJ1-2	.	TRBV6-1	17	CASSDLFSGTGFYGYTF	TGTGCCAGCAGTGATCTATTTTCCGGGACAGGCTTCTATGGCTACACCTTC
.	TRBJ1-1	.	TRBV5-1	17	CASSLNWGRRVNTEAFF	TGCGCCAGCAGCTTGAATTGGGGGCGCCGGGTGAACACTGAAGCTTTCTTT
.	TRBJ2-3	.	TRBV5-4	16	CASSSTSRGAGDTQYF	TGTGCCAGCAGCTCCACTTCGAGGGGGGCTGGAGATACGCAGTATTTT
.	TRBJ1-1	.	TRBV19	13	CASKSGAGTEAFF	TGTGCCAGTAAATCGGGGGCTGGTACTGAAGCTTTCTTT
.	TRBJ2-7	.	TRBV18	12	CASSPSTYEQYF	TGTGCCAGCAGCCCGAGCACCTACGAGCAGTACTTC
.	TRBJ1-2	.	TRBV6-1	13	CASRDSLIYGYTF	TGTGCCAGCAGGGACAGTTTGATCTATGGCTACACCTTC
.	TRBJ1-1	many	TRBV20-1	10	CSVGNTEAFF	TGCAGTGTAGGGAACACTGAAGCTTTCTTT
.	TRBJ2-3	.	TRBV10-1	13	CASVRAGTDTQYF	TGCGCCAGCGTCCGGGCAGGGACAGATACGCAGTATTTT
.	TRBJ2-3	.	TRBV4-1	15	CASSQDLDLRDTQYF	TGCGCCAGCAGCCAAGATTTGGACCTTCGAGATACGCAGTATTTT
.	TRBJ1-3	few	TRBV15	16	CATSRMNGPSGNTIYF	TGTGCCACCAGCAGAATGAACGGGCCCTCTGGAAACACCATATATTTT
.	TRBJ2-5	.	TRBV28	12	CASRPPGSLSYF	TGTGCCAGCAGACCTCCCGGGTCCCTTTCTTACTTC
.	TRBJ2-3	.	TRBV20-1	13	CSARLVAGDTQYF	TGCAGTGCTAGATTGGTAGCTGGAGATACGCAGTATTTT
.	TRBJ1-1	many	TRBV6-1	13	CASSEIMDTEAFF	TGTGCCAGCAGTGAAATAATGGATACTGAAGCTTTCTTT
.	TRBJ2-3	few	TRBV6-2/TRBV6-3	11	CASRNTDTQYF	TGTGCCAGCAGAAACACAGATACGCAGTATTTT
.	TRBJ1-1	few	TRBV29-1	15	CSVDTGRGVTTEAFF	TGCAGCGTTGATACAGGGAGAGGGGTGACCACTGAAGCTTTCTTT
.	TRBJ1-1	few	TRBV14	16	CASSHPKGRPNTEAFF	TGTGCCAGCAGCCACCCCAAGGGTCGGCCGAACACTGAAGCTTTCTTT
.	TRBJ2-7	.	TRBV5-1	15	CASSLIWDNSYEQYF	TGCGCCAGCAGCTTGATTTGGGACAACTCCTACGAGCAGTACTTC
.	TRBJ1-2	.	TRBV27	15	CASRPSGGVNYGYTF	TGTGCCAGCAGACCCTCGGGGGGGGTTAACTATGGCTACACCTTC
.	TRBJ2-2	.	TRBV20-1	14	CSATRATNTGELFF	TGCAGTGCCACCCGCGCTACCAACACCGGGGAGCTGTTTTTT
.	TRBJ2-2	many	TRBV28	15	CASTPPLLNTGELFF	TGTGCCAGCACTCCGCCCCTTTTGAACACCGGGGAGCTGTTTTTT
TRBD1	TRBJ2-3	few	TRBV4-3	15	CASSQEGGRADTQYF	TGCGCCAGCAGCCAAGAAGGGGGCCGGGCAGATACGCAGTATTTT
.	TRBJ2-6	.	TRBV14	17	CASGHPLLSSGANVLTF	TGTGCCAGCGGCCATCCCCTCCTGAGCTCTGGGGCCAACGTCCTGACTTTC
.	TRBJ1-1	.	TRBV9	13	CASSGYQNTEAFF	TGTGCCAGCAGCGGTTACCAAAACACTGAAGCTTTCTTT
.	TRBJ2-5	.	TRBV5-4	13	CASSLSAFGTQYF	TGTGCCAGCAGCTTGTCAGCATTTGGGACCCAGTACTTC
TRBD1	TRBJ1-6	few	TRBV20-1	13	CSASTGGRSPLHF	TGCAGTGCTAGTACAGGGGGGAGATCACCCCTCCACTTT
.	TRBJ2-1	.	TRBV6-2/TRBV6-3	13	CASSRLGDGEQFF	TGTGCCAGCAGTCGACTAGGGGACGGGGAGCAGTTCTTC
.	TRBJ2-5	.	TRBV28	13	CSSSFFQTETQYF	TGTTCCAGCAGTTTTTTCCAGACAGAGACCCAGTACTTC
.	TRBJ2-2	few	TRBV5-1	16	CASSLQTGENTGELFF	TGCGCCAGCAGCTTGCAAACAGGCGAGAACACCGGGGAGCTGTTTTTT
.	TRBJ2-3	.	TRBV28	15	CASSSPGQLTDTQYF	TGTGCCAGCAGTTCGCCCGGACAGCTCACAGATACGCAGTATTTT
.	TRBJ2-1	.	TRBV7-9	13	CASGTSTYNEQFF	TGTGCCAGCGGGACTTCAACCTACAATGAGCAGTTCTTC
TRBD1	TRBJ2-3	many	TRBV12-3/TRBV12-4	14	CASSAGTATDTQYF	TGTGCCAGCAGTGCCGGGACAGCCACAGATACGCAGTATTTT
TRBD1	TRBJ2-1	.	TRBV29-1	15	CSVAPGDRGPGEQFF	TGCAGCGTTGCCCCCGGGGACAGGGGGCCTGGGGAGCAGTTCTTC
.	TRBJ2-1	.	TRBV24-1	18	CATSDGLWAGIRYNEQFF	TGTGCCACCAGTGATGGGCTCTGGGCGGGGATCCGATACAATGAGCAGTTCTTC
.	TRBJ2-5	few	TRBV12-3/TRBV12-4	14	CASSKSGNQETQYF	TGTGCCAGCAGTAAGAGCGGTAACCAAGAGACCCAGTACTTC
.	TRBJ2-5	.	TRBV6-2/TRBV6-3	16	CASRRTTGTRLATQYF	TGTGCCAGCAGGAGAACCACCGGGACTCGGCTTGCGACCCAGTACTTC
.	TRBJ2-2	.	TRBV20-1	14	CSATGGRNTGELFF	TGCAGTGCTACGGGGGGCCGAAACACCGGGGAGCTGTTTTTT
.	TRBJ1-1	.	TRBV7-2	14	CASSPRLLNTEAFF	TGTGCCAGCAGCCCCCGACTTCTGAACACTGAAGCTTTCTTT